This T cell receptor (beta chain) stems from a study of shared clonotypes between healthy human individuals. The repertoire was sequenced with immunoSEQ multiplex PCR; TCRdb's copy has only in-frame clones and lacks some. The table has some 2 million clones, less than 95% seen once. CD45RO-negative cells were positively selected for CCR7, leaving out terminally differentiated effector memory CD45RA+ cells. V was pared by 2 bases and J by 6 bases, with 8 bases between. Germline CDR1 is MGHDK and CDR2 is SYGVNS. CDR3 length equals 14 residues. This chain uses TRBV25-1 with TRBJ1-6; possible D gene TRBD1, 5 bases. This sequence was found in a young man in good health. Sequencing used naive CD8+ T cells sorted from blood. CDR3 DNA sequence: TGTGCCAGCAGTGAACCAGGGTCTAATTCACCCCTCCACTTT. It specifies CASSEPGSNSPLHF.